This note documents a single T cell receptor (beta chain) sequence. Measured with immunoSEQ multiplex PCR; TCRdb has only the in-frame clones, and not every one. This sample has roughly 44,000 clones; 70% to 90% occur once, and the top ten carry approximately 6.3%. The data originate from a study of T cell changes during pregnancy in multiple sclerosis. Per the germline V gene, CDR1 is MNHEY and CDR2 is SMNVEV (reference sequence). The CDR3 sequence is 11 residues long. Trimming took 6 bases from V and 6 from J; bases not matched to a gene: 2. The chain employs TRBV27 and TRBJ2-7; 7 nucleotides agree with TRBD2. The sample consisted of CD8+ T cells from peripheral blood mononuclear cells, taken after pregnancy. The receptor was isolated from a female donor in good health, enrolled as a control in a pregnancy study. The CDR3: CASRGGFEQYF. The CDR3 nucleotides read TGTGCCAGCAGGGGGGGGTTCGAGCAGTACTTC.